The present T cell receptor beta chain was sequenced within a study of blood T cell repertoires in COVID-19. Study-level background: From T cells, B-cell-depleted T cells, or PBMCs came the material, which was cDNA or gDNA.

Enrolled through a virtual design, the participants were between roughly 18 and 90 years of age and came from 24 US areas. Within 2 weeks before study entry, exposed participants met a COVID-19 case. In the original processing: Reference gene primer amplification in the assay estimated nucleated cell counts. Clones were sequenced by immunoSEQ multiplex PCR, and TCRdb holds only the in-frame ones, with some missing. The V and J calls and clone size are taken from that table; D and trimming were inferred from the DNA. This sample has 130,000 to 150,000 clones, with 84% found just once. V was shortened by 1 base and J by 3 bases, with 22 bases between the two germline ends. Germline CDR1 and CDR2: LGHDT and YNNKEL (reference sequence). The CDR3 runs 19 residues.

V is TRBV3-1 (or the pseudogene TRBV3-2) and J is TRBJ2-1; D not resolved. The sample comprised PBMCs or T cells enriched from blood (not recorded which). The source of this sequence is a woman between 50 and 59 years old who had been exposed to COVID-19. The CDR3 nucleotides are TGTGCCAGCAGCCAAGCAACCCTCGACTCTTTGGGTAGCTACAATGAGCAGTTCTTC. Translated, it gives CASSQATLDSLGSYNEQFF.